These T cell receptor beta chains were read from a single sample in a study of T-cell memory formation after mild COVID-19. TCRdb redid the calling of the 5' RACE reads with MiXCR, one entry per CDR3 protein. The sample shows over 120,000 distinct CDR3 sequences, about 23% of them seen only once. The sequenced material came from PBMCs or a T cell subset sorted from them (not recorded which). These TCRs come from an adult woman who had mild COVID-19 (a few samples of this study predate the infection). Cell type and time point are not known. The CDR3 runs from the conserved cysteine through the conserved F or W. The order of the fields is J gene, clone size, D gene, V gene, CDR3 DNA, CDR3 protein. D genes are given only for firm matches. Size is stated for part of the rows, as once, few or many counts, or as a class when the clone is expanded.

TRBJ2-3 - - TRBV9 TGTGCCAGCAGCGTCCCTCAGACGGGGCGCACAGATACGCAGTATTTT CASSVPQTGRTDTQYF
TRBJ1-2 - TRBD1 TRBV29-1 TGCAGCGCCCCGGGACAGGGGACTTTCGACTATGGCTACACCTTC CSAPGQGTFDYGYTF
TRBJ1-4 few - TRBV5-5 TGTGCCAGCAGATTCACCCTTTCGGCTAATGAAAAACTGTTTTTT CASRFTLSANEKLFF
TRBJ2-1 few - TRBV7-6 TGTGCCAGCAGCTTAGTTCCGGTCCCCTCCTACAATGAGCAGTTCTTC CASSLVPVPSYNEQFF
TRBJ1-2 - - TRBV24-1 TGTGCCACCAGTGATTTTTCCGGCTATGGCTACACCTTC CATSDFSGYGYTF
TRBJ2-7 - TRBD2 TRBV20-1 TGCAGTGCTAGAAATTTAGCGGGAGGCTACGAGCAGTACTTC CSARNLAGGYEQYF
TRBJ2-7 few - TRBV7-6 TGTGCCAGCAGCTTAGCAGAGGGGGAGTCCTACGAGCAGTACTTC CASSLAEGESYEQYF
TRBJ1-5 few - TRBV7-2 TGTGCCAGCAGCTTAAGCGGCAGTAGCCGCAATCAGCCCCAGCATTTT CASSLSGSSRNQPQHF
TRBJ2-7 - - TRBV9 TGTGCCAGCAGCGCCGGGGGTGGGGGCGCCTACGAGCAGTACTTC CASSAGGGGAYEQYF
TRBJ1-1 - TRBD1 TRBV6-5 TGTGCCAGCAGGATACAGGGGGAGTACACTGAAGCTTTCTTT CASRIQGEYTEAFF
TRBJ2-1 few TRBD2 TRBV5-1 TGCGCCAGCAGCTTGCTCCTAGCGGGAGGGCCGAATGAGCAGTTCTTC CASSLLLAGGPNEQFF
TRBJ1-1 few TRBD1 TRBV24-1 TGTGCCACCAGTGATGCGGGACAGGCCGGTGAAGCTTTCTTT CATSDAGQAGEAFF
TRBJ1-2 - - TRBV9 TGTGCCAGCAGCCCTTTGTCCGACTATGGCTACACCTTC CASSPLSDYGYTF
TRBJ1-5 - - TRBV19 TGTGCCAGTAGTATAGATTTGTACAGCGTCCAGCATTTT CASSIDLYSVQHF
TRBJ2-7 - TRBD2 TRBV29-1 TGCAGCGTTGAGTTACTAGCGGCTAATACCTACGAGCAGTACTTC CSVELLAANTYEQYF
TRBJ2-1 - - TRBV14 TGTGCCAGCAGCCCCCAGGACAGACCCCTCTATGAGCAGTTCTTC CASSPQDRPLYEQFF
TRBJ2-1 - TRBD2 TRBV28 TGTGCCAGCAGTTTGCCTACAGCGGGAGGTCTGAATGAGCAGTTCTTC CASSLPTAGGLNEQFF
TRBJ1-1 - - TRBV24-1 TGTGCCACCAGTGAAGGAGACACTGAAGCTTTCTTT CATSEGDTEAFF
TRBJ2-1 few - TRBV7-2 TGTGCCAGCAGCTTAGGAGGGAGCTCCTGGTTAGGGCAGTTCTTC CASSLGGSSWLGQFF
TRBJ2-3 - - TRBV7-9 TGTGCAAGCGTCTGGGACCTAATAACAGATACGCAGTATTTT CASVWDLITDTQYF
TRBJ1-5 few - TRBV12-3/TRBV12-4 TGTGCCAGCAGCCCTACAGGGAGGTATCAGCCCCAGCATTTT CASSPTGRYQPQHF
TRBJ2-5 few - TRBV7-9 TGTGCCAGCAGCTTAGGCCGACTGGGCGAAGAGACCCAGTACTTC CASSLGRLGEETQYF
TRBJ2-3 - TRBD1 TRBV30 TGTGCCTGGAGTCTTACAGGGGGCACAGATACGCAGTATTTT CAWSLTGGTDTQYF
TRBJ2-7 few - TRBV7-9 TGTGCCAGCAGTCAGCCCCCGGGTATGGACTACGAGCAGTACTTC CASSQPPGMDYEQYF
TRBJ1-2 - - TRBV6-5 TGTGCCAGCAGTTACCAGACAGATAACTATGGCTACACCTTC CASSYQTDNYGYTF
TRBJ1-2 few - TRBV9 TGTGCCAGCAGCGTAATGGCAGATTCCTCCTATGGCTACACCTTC CASSVMADSSYGYTF
TRBJ1-1 - - TRBV7-8 TGTGCCAGCAGCCAGCACACTGAAGCTTTCTTT CASSQHTEAFF
TRBJ2-1 few TRBD2 TRBV12-3/TRBV12-4 TGTGCCAGCAGTCCGTTAACGCTACTAGCGGGGGGGGACAATGAGCAGTTCTTC CASSPLTLLAGGDNEQFF
TRBJ2-2 - - TRBV3-1 TGTGCCAGCAGCCAAGGTCTTATCGGAGGGGGGGAGCTGTTTTTT CASSQGLIGGGELFF
TRBJ2-1 many - TRBV9 TGTGCCAGCAGCGTAGTACCCGGGGGCCAATACAATGAGCAGTTCTTC CASSVVPGGQYNEQFF
TRBJ2-1 few TRBD1 TRBV12-3/TRBV12-4 TGTGCCAGCAGTTCCGGACAGGGCCCGCATTACAATGAGCAGTTCTTC CASSSGQGPHYNEQFF
TRBJ2-3 few - TRBV7-2 TGTGCCAGCAACCCACCAACCACAGATACGCAGTATTTT CASNPPTTDTQYF
TRBJ2-2 few - TRBV24-1 TGTGCCACCAGTGTAACAGGGGAGGACACCGGGGAGCTGTTTTTT CATSVTGEDTGELFF
TRBJ1-4 - - TRBV27 TGTGCCAGCAGTTTATACGGCCCCGGGGGTGGATCTAATGAAAAACTGTTTTTT CASSLYGPGGGSNEKLFF
TRBJ1-2 - - TRBV15 TGTGCCACCAGCAGAGATTCGACAGTTTGGGGCTACACCTTC CATSRDSTVWGYTF
TRBJ2-1 once - TRBV29-1 TGCAGCATAGCAAGAGGGGAGGATGAGCAGTTCTTC CSIARGEDEQFF
TRBJ1-1 few - TRBV20-1 TGCAGTGCTAGAAATGGTGCAGGGCCCCCGAACACTGAAGCTTTCTTT CSARNGAGPPNTEAFF